Listed below are T cell receptor beta chains from one sample, sequenced in a study of tumor-infiltrating lymphocytes in oesophageal squamous cell carcinoma. TCRdb re-derived calls from the PCR reads in MiXCR, one entry per CDR3 protein. The sample has about 20,000 distinct CDR3 sequences, approximately 40% seen once; the top ten hold 6% to 7%. What was sequenced was blood. The receptors come from a male donor with esophageal squamous cell carcinoma. Each CDR3 is given with its conserved first and last residue. The order of the fields is D gene, J gene, V gene, clone size, CDR3 DNA, CDR3 protein. A D gene is named only where the DNA matches it firmly. Some rows have no size entry. The others give once, few or many, or a class for an expanded clone.

- TRBJ2-3 TRBV28 few TGTGCCAGCAGTTTGGGACGGATTCTCACAGATACGCAGTATTTT CASSLGRILTDTQYF
TRBD2 TRBJ2-7 TRBV7-2 - TGTGCCAGCAGTGCGGCTAGCGGGGGGAGCGAGCAGTACTTC CASSAASGGSEQYF
TRBD2 TRBJ2-1 TRBV3-1 - TGTGCCAGCAGCCAAGTTAGCGGGATTTCCTACAATGAGCAGTTCTTC CASSQVSGISYNEQFF
- TRBJ2-7 TRBV4-1 many TGCGCCAGCAGCCAAGGCAGCCCCTACGAGCAGTACTTC CASSQGSPYEQYF
- TRBJ2-1 TRBV7-2 - TGTGCCAGCAGCTACAGACAAAGCTCCTACAATGAGCAGTTCTTC CASSYRQSSYNEQFF
- TRBJ1-6 TRBV7-6 - TGTGCCAGCAGCTTAGCGTCAGGGAGGGGTTCACCCCTCCACTTT CASSLASGRGSPLHF
- TRBJ2-1 TRBV28 once TGTGCCAGCAGCCGTCTCGGGACACTTTACAATGAGCAGTTCTTC CASSRLGTLYNEQFF
- TRBJ2-1 TRBV7-2 few TGTGCCAGCAGCCCCCCGACTAGGAACAATGAGCAGTTCTTC CASSPPTRNNEQFF
- TRBJ2-5 TRBV7-6 few TGTGCCAGCAGCTTGTCCGGGACGTTAGAGACCCAGTACTTC CASSLSGTLETQYF
- TRBJ2-1 TRBV7-6 few TGTGCTAGCAGCTTAGAATCGGGGGAGCCCTACAATGAGCAGTTCTTC CASSLESGEPYNEQFF
TRBD1 TRBJ2-2 TRBV7-8 - TGTGCCAGCAGCCGGACGGGACAGGAGAACACCGGGGAGCTGTTTTTT CASSRTGQENTGELFF
TRBD1 TRBJ1-1 TRBV11-1 - TGTGCCAGCAGCCCTGAAGGGACAGGGTCCGACGCTTTCTTT CASSPEGTGSDAFF
TRBD1 TRBJ2-5 TRBV12-5 few TGTGCTAGTGGTTTGGACAGGGGGGAGACCCAGTACTTC CASGLDRGETQYF
TRBD2 TRBJ2-5 TRBV27 many TGTGCCAGCAGTGAGGGACTAGCGGAAGTAACCCAAGAGACCCAGTACTTC CASSEGLAEVTQETQYF
TRBD2 TRBJ2-1 TRBV7-9 few TGTGCCAGCAGCCGCGGACTAGCGGGAGGTAATGAGCAGTTCTTC CASSRGLAGGNEQFF
- TRBJ2-1 TRBV7-2 - TGTGCCAGCAGCTTCGACAGGCTATCCTACGAGCAGTTCTTC CASSFDRLSYEQFF
TRBD1 TRBJ1-1 TRBV7-3 - TGTGCCAGCAGACAAGACAGGGGGGAAGCTTTCTTT CASRQDRGEAFF
TRBD1 TRBJ2-5 TRBV5-5 many TGTGCCAGCAGCTTCTACAGGGGGCAGGGGGAGACCCAGTACTTC CASSFYRGQGETQYF
- TRBJ2-3 TRBV7-8 large TGTGCCAGCAGCTTAGTGGGGATATGGGCAGATACGCAGTATTTT CASSLVGIWADTQYF
- TRBJ2-7 TRBV7-3 once TGTGCCAGCAGCCGTGAGGAATCTCCCTACGAGCAGTACTTC CASSREESPYEQYF
- TRBJ2-3 TRBV7-2 few TGTGCCAGCAAAAGGGCGGTACCGGCTGCAGATACGCAGTATTTT CASKRAVPAADTQYF
TRBD1 TRBJ2-4 TRBV7-8 - TGTGCCAGCAGCGAACCATACAGGGGCAAAAACATTCAGTACTTC CASSEPYRGKNIQYF
- TRBJ2-7 TRBV7-2 many TGTGCCAGCACCCGATCAAGGACCTACGAGCAGTACTTC CASTRSRTYEQYF
TRBD2 TRBJ2-2 TRBV5-4 many TGTGCCAGCAGCTTGGCCTCACTAGCGGGACGGACCGGGGAGCTGTTTTTT CASSLASLAGRTGELFF
- TRBJ2-4 TRBV7-9 - TGTGCCAGCAGCCAGGGTAACAAAAACATTCAGTACTTC CASSQGNKNIQYF
- TRBJ2-3 TRBV7-8 - TGTGCCAGCAGGATGTCCCGTGAGCCAACGCAGTATTTT CASRMSREPTQYF
- TRBJ2-1 TRBV20-1 - TGCAGTGCCCGCCAGCCAGCGGGTGCTGAGCAGTTCTTC CSARQPAGAEQFF
TRBD1 TRBJ2-7 TRBV7-2 - TGTGCCAGCAGCTTAGTAGGGACAGGTTCCTACGAGCAGTACTTC CASSLVGTGSYEQYF
TRBD1 TRBJ1-1 TRBV4-2 - TGTGCCAGCAGCCAATCACAGGGGTTAGTCACTGAAGCTTTCTTT CASSQSQGLVTEAFF
- TRBJ2-3 TRBV12-5 - TGTGCTAGTGGTTCCGGTGGATATAGCACAGATACGCAGTATTTT CASGSGGYSTDTQYF
- TRBJ1-6 TRBV7-9 many TGTGCCAGCAGCTTAGCCATGCGGCGGGGTAGTAATAATTCACCCCTCCACTTT CASSLAMRRGSNNSPLHF
- TRBJ2-5 TRBV11-2 - TGTGCCAGCAGCTTCTCCATGTCTCCGGCACAAGAGACCCAGTACTTC CASSFSMSPAQETQYF
TRBD1 TRBJ2-5 TRBV6-5 - TGTGCCAGCAGTTATGACAGGGGGCCCTACGAGCAGCACTTC CASSYDRGPYEQHF
- TRBJ1-4 TRBV2 few TGTGCCAGCAGAAGCGGACAGTCGGATAATGAAAAACTGTTTTTT CASRSGQSDNEKLFF
TRBD2 TRBJ2-7 TRBV7-8 - TGTGCCAGCAGCTTAGAGGGGACTAGCGGGTACGAGCAGTACTTC CASSLEGTSGYEQYF
- TRBJ2-5 TRBV12-3/TRBV12-4 - TGTGCCAGCAGTTCCTCTTGGGGGGGGAACAGGGTCCAAGAGACCCAGTACTTC CASSSSWGGNRVQETQYF
TRBD2 TRBJ2-7 TRBV7-2 few TGTGCCAGCAGCCCCGAACATAGCGGGCACTACGAGCAGTACTTC CASSPEHSGHYEQYF
TRBD1 TRBJ2-1 TRBV7-3 - TGTGCCAGCAGCTTAATAGGTGGACAGGGGTACAATGAGCAGTTCTTC CASSLIGGQGYNEQFF
TRBD2 TRBJ2-5 TRBV7-2 - TGTGCCAGCAGCCTTCGGACTAGCGGAAACCAAGAGACCCAGTACTTC CASSLRTSGNQETQYF
- TRBJ2-2 TRBV12-3/TRBV12-4 - TGTGCCAGCAGCCCAGCCGGAGTGAACACCGGGGAGCTGTTTTTT CASSPAGVNTGELFF
- TRBJ1-3 TRBV3-1 few TGTGCCAGCAGTGAGTGGAGCTCTGGAAACACCATATATTTT CASSEWSSGNTIYF
TRBD2 TRBJ2-1 TRBV6-6 - TGTGCCAGCAGCCCTAGGGCGGGGAGGGGCAATGAGCAGTTCTTC CASSPRAGRGNEQFF
TRBD1 TRBJ1-2 TRBV28 many TGTGCCAGCAGTGTACCGGACAGGGGGCCCCGTGGCTACACCTTC CASSVPDRGPRGYTF
- TRBJ1-6 TRBV25-1 many TGTGCCAGCAGTGACATATCCTATAATTCACCCCTCCACTTT CASSDISYNSPLHF
- TRBJ2-7 TRBV27 many TGTGCCAGCAGTCCCGGCCTTTACGAGCAGTACTTC CASSPGLYEQYF
- TRBJ2-1 TRBV14 - TGTGCCAGCAGCCACCCCGGTGGGGCCAATGAGCAGTTCTTC CASSHPGGANEQFF
- TRBJ2-3 TRBV5-1 many TGCGCCAGCAGCTTGGAGGGCCAGACAGATACGCAGTATTTT CASSLEGQTDTQYF
- TRBJ2-1 TRBV27 - TGTGCCAGCAGTTTGAGAGGAGTCGGCCTTGATGAGCAGTTCTTC CASSLRGVGLDEQFF
TRBD1 TRBJ1-2 TRBV6-6 medium-sized TGTGCCAGCAGTTATCGGAAAAGGGGGCTTAGTGGCTACACCTTC CASSYRKRGLSGYTF
- TRBJ2-5 TRBV6-9 - TGTGCCAGCAGTTACCCCTCGGGGCCTAGTCAAGAGACCCAGTACTTC CASSYPSGPSQETQYF
TRBD1 TRBJ2-1 TRBV7-6 - TGTGCCAGCAGCCCCAGACAGGGGTCCAGCAATGAGCAGTTCTTC CASSPRQGSSNEQFF
- TRBJ1-2 TRBV6-1 medium-sized TGTGCCAGCAGGAGGCGGGGAGAAGCCAACTATGGCTACACCTTC CASRRRGEANYGYTF
- TRBJ1-1 TRBV11-2 - TGTGCCAGCAGCTTACTCTTGGGGGGGAACACTGAAGCTTTCTTT CASSLLLGGNTEAFF
TRBD1 TRBJ1-2 TRBV7-3 medium-sized TGTGCCAGCAGCCCCGACAGGGGCTATGGCTACACCTTC CASSPDRGYGYTF